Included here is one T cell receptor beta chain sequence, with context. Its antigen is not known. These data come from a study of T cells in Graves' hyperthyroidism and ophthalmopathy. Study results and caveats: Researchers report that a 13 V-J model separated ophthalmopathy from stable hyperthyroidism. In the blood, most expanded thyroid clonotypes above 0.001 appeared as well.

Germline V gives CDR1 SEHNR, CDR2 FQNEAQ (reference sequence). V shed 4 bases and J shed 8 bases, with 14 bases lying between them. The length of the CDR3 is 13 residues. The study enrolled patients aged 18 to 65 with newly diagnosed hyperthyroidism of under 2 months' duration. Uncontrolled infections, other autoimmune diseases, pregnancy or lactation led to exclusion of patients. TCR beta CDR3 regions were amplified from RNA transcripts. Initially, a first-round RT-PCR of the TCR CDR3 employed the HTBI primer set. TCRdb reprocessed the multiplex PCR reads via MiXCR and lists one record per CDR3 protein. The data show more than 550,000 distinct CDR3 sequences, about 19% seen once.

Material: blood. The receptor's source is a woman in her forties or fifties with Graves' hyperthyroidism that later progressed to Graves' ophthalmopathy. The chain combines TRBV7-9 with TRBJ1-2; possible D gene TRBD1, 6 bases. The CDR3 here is CASSSSGGRGYTF. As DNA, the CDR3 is TGTGCCAGCAGCTCCTCCGGGGGCCGGGGCTACACCTTC.